This T cell receptor beta chain was identified in a study of blood T cell repertoires in COVID-19. Between the trimmed V and J ends, which lost 4 bases and 0 bases, there was a span of 11 bases. Germline values: CDR1 SNHLY, CDR2 FYNNEI. The CDR3 has 15 residues. Repertoires were generated with immunoSEQ multiplex PCR, while TCRdb's copy carries only in-frame clones and drops some. The sample carries over 120,000 clones, roughly 89% recorded once. The sequenced sample consisted of PBMCs or T cells enriched from blood (not recorded which). V and J are TRBV2 and TRBJ2-3; a weak D match, TRBD2 (6 bases). The clonotype was recovered from a man aged 45-65 years who had recovered from COVID-19. The CDR3 DNA follows: TGTGCCAGCAGTGGCGGGGCTGCTAGCACAGATACGCAGTATTTT. Protein: CASSGGAASTDTQYF.